The present entry profiles one T cell receptor (beta chain) with its context. The germline gives CDR1 LNHNV, CDR2 YYDKDF (reference sequence). CDR3 length: 17 residues. V lost 0 bases and J 0 bases, leaving 12 bases between the germline ends. This specimen belongs to a study of T-cell reconstitution after alpha-beta-depleted transplantation in children. Preparation of the TCRbeta library used unique molecular identifiers. TCRdb itself ran the PCR reads through MiXCR, one entry per CDR3 protein. The sample holds over 300,000 distinct CDR3 sequences, 10% to 13% seen once. The sample consisted of PBMCs from the stem cell graft donor, taken from the stem cell graft. The receptor was isolated from a human donor who donated a stem cell graft to a child with acute lymphoblastic leukemia. The V gene is TRBV15, the J gene TRBJ1-3; TRBD1 might be the D (5 bases). CDR3: CATSREGRAHSGNTIYF. CDR3 DNA: TGTGCCACCAGCAGAGAGGGCAGGGCACACTCTGGAAACACCATATATTTT.